A selection of T cell receptor beta chains follows, all from one sample in a study of molecular identifiers for immune sequencing clone quantification. TCRdb re-called the PCR reads through MiXCR, storing one row per CDR3 protein. Here the sample spans hundreds of thousands of distinct CDR3 sequences, 25% being singletons. The sequenced sample was naive CD8+ T cells from blood, with Jurkat cell RNA spiked in. The origin of the receptors is a human donor in good health. Some libraries in this study had Jurkat cell RNA spiked in. Both conserved end residues are part of each CDR3. A D gene is named only where the DNA matches it firmly. A clone size is listed for some rows: how often the clone was seen (once, few, many), or a class if it is expanded.

J,D,size,length,V,CDR3,DNA
TRBJ1-5,TRBD1,few,18,TRBV2,CASSDPSGGEYSNQPQHF,TGTGCCAGCAGTGATCCTTCAGGGGGCGAATATAGCAATCAGCCCCAGCATTTT
TRBJ2-7,-,many,12,TRBV5-1,CASSLNMYEQYF,TGCGCCAGCAGCTTGAACATGTACGAGCAGTACTTC
TRBJ2-3,-,many,14,TRBV29-1,CSYYGAPSTDTQYF,TGCAGTTATTACGGGGCCCCCAGCACAGATACGCAGTATTTT
TRBJ1-5,-,many,12,TRBV12-3/TRBV12-4,CASSYGPQQLAF,TGTGCCAGCAGTTACGGACCCCAACAATTAGCTTTT
TRBJ2-1,-,many,12,TRBV29-1,CSVVQGKLGQFF,TGCAGCGTTGTCCAGGGCAAGTTGGGGCAGTTCTTC
TRBJ2-7,-,-,15,TRBV7-3,CARSSAPGEAYAQYF,TGTGCCCGCAGCTCGGCGCCCGGGGAGGCCTACGCGCAGTACTTC
TRBJ2-3,-,many,15,TRBV7-9,CASSLAGASTDTQYF,TGTGCCAGCAGCTTGGCAGGGGCGAGCACAGATACGCAGTATTTT
TRBJ1-5,TRBD1,few,16,TRBV5-4,CASSLSGGGGNQPQHF,TGTGCCAGCAGCTTGTCAGGGGGAGGGGGCAATCAGCCCCAGCATTTT
TRBJ2-7,TRBD1,many,15,TRBV28,CASSYYPGTAYEQYF,TGTGCCAGCAGCTACTATCCCGGGACAGCCTACGAGCAGTACTTC
TRBJ2-3,TRBD1,many,16,TRBV7-9,CASSLPRGQGGDTQYF,TGTGCCAGCAGCTTACCCCGTGGACAGGGTGGAGATACGCAGTATTTT
TRBJ1-5,-,few,14,TRBV27,CASSGFFGNQPQHF,TGTGCCAGCAGTGGTTTTTTTGGCAATCAGCCCCAGCATTTT
TRBJ1-5,-,few,15,TRBV30,CAWSSLLGGYEPQHF,TGTGCCTGGAGTTCCCTTTTGGGGGGCTATGAGCCCCAGCATTTT
TRBJ2-1,-,-,12,TRBV19,CASSTNPNEQFF,TGTGCCAGCTCAACGAACCCCAATGAGCAGTTCTTC
TRBJ2-1,-,-,16,TRBV6-2/TRBV6-3,CASSPFSPRYYNEQFF,TGTGCCAGCAGTCCCTTTAGCCCTCGTTACTACAATGAGCAGTTCTTC
TRBJ2-1,-,few,17,TRBV4-1,CASSLEPLASSYNEQFF,TGCGCCAGCAGCCTCGAACCCCTAGCGAGCTCCTACAATGAGCAGTTCTTC
TRBJ1-6,-,-,14,TRBV27,CASSVQGVHSPLHF,TGTGCCAGCAGCGTACAGGGAGTGCATTCACCCCTCCACTTT
TRBJ2-1,TRBD2,many,15,TRBV7-2,CASSLALAGPNEQFF,TGTGCCAGCAGCTTAGCACTAGCGGGTCCCAATGAGCAGTTCTTC
TRBJ2-5,TRBD1,few,15,TRBV9,CASSVGTGYQETQYF,TGTGCCAGCAGCGTTGGGACAGGGTACCAAGAGACCCAGTACTTC
TRBJ2-5,-,-,12,TRBV20-1,CSASRSGETQYF,TGCAGTGCTAGTCGGTCCGGAGAGACCCAGTACTTC
TRBJ2-5,-,many,14,TRBV5-6,CASSLASNQETQYF,TGTGCCAGCAGCTTGGCCAGTAACCAAGAGACCCAGTACTTC
TRBJ1-2,TRBD1,-,16,TRBV4-3,CASSQVRGQGAHGYTF,TGCGCCAGCAGCCAAGTTAGGGGACAGGGGGCGCATGGCTACACCTTC
TRBJ2-7,-,many,13,TRBV12-3/TRBV12-4,CASSFTRDSWQYF,TGTGCCAGCAGTTTTACACGGGATTCCTGGCAGTACTTC
TRBJ2-5,-,-,14,TRBV20-1,CSAYLRGLEETQYF,TGCAGTGCTTATCTGAGGGGCTTGGAGGAGACCCAGTACTTC
TRBJ2-7,TRBD1,few,16,TRBV13,CASSSSDREEVYEQYF,TGTGCCAGCAGCTCGTCTGACAGGGAAGAGGTCTACGAGCAGTACTTC
TRBJ1-5,-,few,13,TRBV24-1,CATSERLNQPQHF,TGTGCCACCAGTGAGAGATTAAATCAGCCCCAGCATTTT
TRBJ1-6,-,-,14,TRBV18,CASSPFPVDSPLHF,TGTGCCAGCTCACCTTTCCCGGTCGATTCACCCCTCCACTTT
TRBJ1-5,TRBD1,few,16,TRBV27,CASSPRQGARNQPQHF,TGTGCCAGCAGTCCCCGACAGGGGGCTCGCAATCAGCCCCAGCATTTT
TRBJ2-2,TRBD2,many,16,TRBV5-4,CASSLVTSGYTGELFF,TGTGCCAGCAGCTTGGTGACTAGCGGATACACCGGGGAGCTGTTTTTT
TRBJ2-3,TRBD1,few,16,TRBV12-3/TRBV12-4,CASSSPWDRGADTQYF,TGTGCCAGCAGCTCGCCCTGGGACAGGGGAGCAGATACGCAGTATTTT
TRBJ1-2,-,many,14,TRBV14,CASSQDGSEYGYTF,TGTGCCAGCAGCCAAGACGGGAGTGAGTATGGCTACACCTTC
TRBJ2-5,TRBD1,-,14,TRBV12-3/TRBV12-4,CASSWAGGEKTQYF,TGTGCCAGCAGTTGGGCAGGGGGCGAAAAGACCCAGTACTTC
TRBJ1-1,-,-,13,TRBV20-1,CSARDRRRTEAFF,TGCAGTGCTAGAGACAGGCGGAGGACTGAAGCTTTCTTT
TRBJ2-3,TRBD2,many,19,TRBV5-1,CASSTGLAGARIITDTQYF,TGCGCCAGCAGCACGGGACTAGCGGGAGCTCGCATCATCACAGATACGCAGTATTTT
TRBJ1-1,TRBD1,few,13,TRBV4-1,CASQGALNTEAFF,TGCGCCTCACAGGGGGCTTTGAACACTGAAGCTTTCTTT
TRBJ1-2,-,few,13,TRBV7-8,CASSLVEVGGYTF,TGTGCCAGCAGCTTAGTTGAAGTTGGGGGCTACACCTTC
TRBJ2-7,TRBD1,-,15,TRBV14,CASSQGYDRAHEQYF,TGTGCCAGCAGCCAGGGTTATGACAGGGCCCACGAGCAGTACTTC
TRBJ2-1,-,many,13,TRBV5-4,CATSSLASPEQFF,TGTGCCACCTCTTCCCTAGCTTCACCCGAGCAGTTCTTC
TRBJ2-1,TRBD2,-,16,TRBV7-3,CASTLVVGGSYNEQFF,TGTGCCAGCACTCTCGTTGTGGGGGGGTCCTACAATGAGCAGTTCTTC
TRBJ1-5,TRBD1,few,15,TRBV4-3,CASSQDRGPNQPQHF,TGCGCCAGCAGCCAAGACAGGGGGCCAAATCAGCCCCAGCATTTT
TRBJ2-1,-,-,15,TRBV19,CASSVAWSSNNEQFF,TGTGCCAGTAGCGTGGCTTGGAGTTCAAACAATGAGCAGTTCTTC
TRBJ2-2,-,-,16,TRBV7-8,CASSLEAGLWSGELFF,TGTGCCAGCAGCTTAGAGGCAGGGCTTTGGTCCGGGGAGCTGTTTTTT
TRBJ2-2,-,many,13,TRBV30,CAWSFPGTGELFF,TGTGCCTGGAGTTTTCCCGGTACCGGGGAGCTGTTTTTT
TRBJ2-7,-,-,13,TRBV4-1,CASCPPRVHEQYF,TGCGCCAGCTGCCCCCCCAGAGTCCACGAGCAGTACTTC
TRBJ2-7,-,-,11,TRBV20-1,CSATPGPEQYF,TGCAGTGCCACGCCCGGCCCCGAGCAGTACTTC
TRBJ1-4,-,many,14,TRBV7-9,CASSFGHDNEKLFF,TGTGCCAGCAGCTTCGGACACGATAATGAAAAACTGTTTTTT
TRBJ2-2,TRBD2,many,18,TRBV5-1,CASSLENSPGLVAGELFF,TGCGCCAGCAGCCTGGAAAACTCGCCGGGACTAGTCGCCGGGGAGCTGTTTTTT
TRBJ2-3,-,many,12,TRBV23-1,CASSPQINTQYF,TGCGCCAGCAGTCCTCAGATAAATACGCAGTATTTT
TRBJ2-1,TRBD2,few,13,TRBV4-1,CASSQELADEQFF,TGCGCCAGCAGCCAGGAACTAGCGGATGAGCAGTTCTTC
TRBJ2-7,-,-,15,TRBV7-2,CASSLFAGLADEQYF,TGTGCCAGCAGCTTGTTTGCTGGCCTGGCTGACGAGCAGTACTTC
TRBJ1-1,-,many,11,TRBV29-1,CSVVVNTEAFF,TGCAGCGTTGTGGTGAACACTGAAGCTTTCTTT
TRBJ2-1,-,once,15,TRBV4-3,CASSQDRWQINEQFF,TGCGCCAGCAGCCAAGATAGGTGGCAAATCAATGAGCAGTTCTTC
TRBJ2-4,TRBD2,many,13,TRBV7-9,CASSLGGSNIQYF,TGTGCCAGCAGCTTAGGCGGGAGCAACATTCAGTACTTC
TRBJ2-6,-,-,18,TRBV9,CASSVEGEPGSGANVLTF,TGTGCCAGCAGCGTAGAGGGAGAACCCGGTTCTGGGGCCAACGTCCTGACTTTC
TRBJ2-3,-,many,13,TRBV30,CAWLAESTDTQYF,TGTGCCTGGCTCGCGGAAAGCACAGATACGCAGTATTTT
TRBJ2-1,-,many,17,TRBV6-5,CASSYIPGPKLNNEQFF,TGTGCCAGCAGTTACATCCCAGGTCCCAAGTTAAACAATGAGCAGTTCTTC
TRBJ1-1,-,-,14,TRBV6-2/TRBV6-3,CASSYSFRATEAFF,TGTGCCAGCAGTTACTCGTTCAGGGCAACTGAAGCTTTCTTT
TRBJ2-3,-,many,14,TRBV24-1,CATSDAGSTDTQYF,TGTGCCACCAGTGATGCCGGAAGCACAGATACGCAGTATTTT